The 2 T cell receptor beta chains below all came from one sample that was sequenced in a study of metastatic and nonmetastatic thyroid tumors. TCRdb reanalyzed the PCR reads via MiXCR. This sample has 40,000 or so clones; approximately 13% occur once, and the top ten carry around a tenth. Not a single patient had been given any form of treatment at any point before undergoing thyroid surgery. Input material: blood. The receptors were gathered from a female donor with papillary thyroid cancer or a benign thyroid nodule (not recorded which). Some clones in this sample may be carry-over from other donors' samples.

At least ten counts were recorded for this clone. In nucleotides, the CDR3 is TGTGCCAGCAGTCGTGGGGGGGGGTTCACAGAGACCCAGTACTTC. It is translated as CASSRGGGFTETQYF. V usage is TRBV27 and J usage is TRBJ2-5; 7 bases agree with TRBD2. Losses at the gene ends were 5 bases for V and 4 bases for J; bases not matched to a gene: 10. This CDR3 contains 15 residues. Looked up from germline, CDR1 is MNHEY and CDR2 is SMNVEV (reference sequence).

The chain links TRBV6-1 to TRBJ2-1; 7 bases align to TRBD1. The V segment lost 6 bases and the J segment 8 bases; nucleotides outside the gene matches: 7. The CDR3 has 13 residues. The germline CDR1 and CDR2 sequences are MNHNS and SASEGT. The CDR3 sequence: CASSFRQGYEQFF. The CDR3 DNA follows: TGTGCCAGCAGCTTCCGACAGGGTTATGAGCAGTTCTTC.